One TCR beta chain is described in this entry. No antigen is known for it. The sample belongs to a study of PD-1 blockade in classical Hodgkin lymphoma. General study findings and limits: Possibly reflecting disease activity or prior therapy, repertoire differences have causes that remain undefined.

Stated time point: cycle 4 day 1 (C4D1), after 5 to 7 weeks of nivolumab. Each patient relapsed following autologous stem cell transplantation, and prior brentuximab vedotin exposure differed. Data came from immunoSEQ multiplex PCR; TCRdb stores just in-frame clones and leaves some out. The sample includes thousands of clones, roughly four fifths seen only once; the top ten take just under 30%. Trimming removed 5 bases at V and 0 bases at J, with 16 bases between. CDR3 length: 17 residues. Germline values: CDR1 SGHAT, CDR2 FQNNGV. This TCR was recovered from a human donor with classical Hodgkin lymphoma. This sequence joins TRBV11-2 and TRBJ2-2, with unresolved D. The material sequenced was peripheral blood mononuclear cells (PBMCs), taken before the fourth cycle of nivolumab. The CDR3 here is CASSRNRLIANTGELFF. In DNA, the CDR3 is TGTGCCAGCAGCCGCAATCGACTCATCGCGAACACCGGGGAGCTGTTTTTT. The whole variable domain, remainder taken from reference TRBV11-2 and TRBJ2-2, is EAGVAQSPRYKIIEKRQSVAFWCNPISGHATLYWYQQILGQGPKLLIQFQNNGVVDDSQLPKDRFSAERLKGVDSTLKIQPAKLEDSAVYLCASSRNRLIANTGELFFGEGSRLTVL.